One and the same sample provided the 11 T cell receptor beta chains below, sequenced in a study of blood T cell repertoires in COVID-19 (dated by TCRdb to the early 2020s). Libraries were prepared through the immunoSEQ multiplex PCR assay. The clones in this table, taken by TCRdb from immuneACCESS, are in-frame only. Not every clone is retained; where verified, under half of the shortfall comes from an unresolved V gene, and the cause of the rest is unknown. In all, the sample holds roughly 250,000 clones, and 70% to 85% of those were seen once. About 4% of the sample comes from the top ten. The specimen sequenced was peripheral blood. The receptor set was obtained from a woman aged 40 to 50 with active or convalescent COVID-19.

V and J are TRBV18 and TRBJ1-4; D is possibly TRBD1 (5 bases). V shed 0 bases and J shed 8 bases, with 10 bases lying between them. Germline V gene lookup returns CDR1 KGHSH and CDR2 LQKENI. The CDR3 is 14 residues long. The CDR3 sequence is CASSPPTVREKLFF. The CDR3, as DNA: TGTGCCAGCTCACCACCGACAGTCCGAGAAAAACTGTTTTTT.

The chain links TRBV6-5 to TRBJ2-1, with D tentatively TRBD2 (6 bases). The CDR3 is made up of 15 amino acids. The germline V and J ends were trimmed by 2 bases and 8 bases, with 16 bases remaining between them. CDR1 and CDR2 from the germline V gene are MNHEY and SVGAGI. This CDR3 is CASSYRAGRYDEQFF. The CDR3, as DNA: TGTGCCAGCAGTTACCGGGCGGGGAGGTACGATGAGCAGTTCTTC.

This chain connects TRBV11-3 to TRBJ2-3, with D maybe TRBD1 (6 bases). The germline V and J ends were trimmed by 3 bases and 1 base, with 11 bases remaining between them. CDR1 and CDR2 from the germline V gene are SGHNT and YENEEA. The CDR3 is 15 residues long. The CDR3 DNA follows: TGTGCCAGCAGCTTGGGGGCCAGGGGCACAGATACGCAGTATTTT. Amino acids: CASSLGARGTDTQYF.

V is TRBV5-4 and J is TRBJ2-2; D may be TRBD2 (5 bases). The germline CDR1 and CDR2 sequences are SGHNT and YYREEE (reference sequence). Trimming stripped 4 bases from V and 0 bases from J, with 10 bases between. This CDR3 is 15 amino acids long. The CDR3 DNA reads TGTGCCAGCAGCCCCCAAGCGGCGAACACCGGGGAGCTGTTTTTT. Protein sequence: CASSPQAANTGELFF.

V and J are TRBV27 and TRBJ2-7; 7 bases map to TRBD1. Germline CDR1 reads MNHEY; CDR2 reads SMNVEV (reference sequence). This CDR3 spans 15 amino acids. V gave up 2 bases and J gave up 6 bases; unmatched junction bases: 10. DNA of the CDR3: TGTGCCAGCAGTTTACGCCCGGGGACAGTCGGCGAGCAGTACGTC. Its protein is CASSLRPGTVGEQYV.

V usage is TRBV19 and J usage is TRBJ1-5, with D maybe TRBD1 (6 bases). CDR3 length: 12 amino acids. Germline values: CDR1 LNHDA, CDR2 SQIVND (reference sequence). Trimming took off 5 bases at V and 7 bases at J, with 9 bases between the two ends. The CDR3 here is CASSYRAQPQHF. The CDR3 bases are TGTGCCAGTAGTTACAGGGCCCAGCCCCAGCATTTT.

V usage is TRBV3-1 (or the pseudogene TRBV3-2) and J usage is TRBJ1-6; 9 bases align to TRBD1. Germline CDR1 is LGHDT and CDR2 is YNNKEL (reference sequence). This CDR3 is 15 amino acids long. The J segment lost 10 bases and the V segment lost 5 bases, leaving 9 bases of the junction unmatched. CDR3 in DNA: TGTGCCAGCAGCGAAGGGACAGGGTATCGATCACCCCTCCACTTT. It specifies CASSEGTGYRSPLHF.

This clone appeared once. The chain couples TRBV11-2 to TRBJ2-1; TRBD2 might be the D (6 bases). CDR1 and CDR2 from the germline V gene are SGHAT and FQNNGV. The CDR3 contains 17 residues. Trimming cost V 5 bases and J 5 bases, with 22 bases left between them. Here the CDR3 reads CASSLWEANDLNNEQFF. The CDR3 nucleotides read TGTGCCAGCAGCCTTTGGGAGGCCAATGACCTAAACAATGAGCAGTTCTTC.

The rearrangement joins TRBV6-6 to TRBJ1-3, with a weak D call TRBD1 (6 bases). There are 17 residues in the CDR3. CDR1 and CDR2 (germline): MNHNY, SVGAGI (reference sequence). The germline V and J ends were trimmed by 5 bases and 1 base, with 18 bases remaining between them. Here the CDR3 reads CASSRRGGRASGNTIYF. The CDR3 DNA sequence: TGTGCCAGCAGTCGGCGGGGGGGGCGAGCGTCTGGAAACACCATATATTTT.

This clone appeared once. The J gene is TRBJ1-3, the V gene TRBV18, with D unclear. This CDR3 comprises 16 residues. CDR1 and CDR2 (germline): KGHSH, LQKENI. The V and J ends lost 2 bases and 0 bases respectively, with 11 bases between them. The CDR3 loop is CASSPNSPSSGNTIYF. CDR3 nucleotide sequence: TGTGCCAGCTCACCAAACAGTCCATCCTCTGGAAACACCATATATTTT.

The CDR3: CASSFGRGSSPLHF. The CDR3, as DNA: TGTGCCAGCAGCTTCGGAAGGGGGTCGTCACCCCTCCACTTT. V usage is TRBV11-1 and J usage is TRBJ1-6; weak D call: TRBD1 (6 bases). V shed 3 bases and J shed 10 bases, with 13 bases lying between them. The CDR3 consists of 14 residues. Germline-derived CDR1 and CDR2 are SGHAT and FQDESV (reference sequence).